This T cell receptor (beta chain) was documented in a study of spatial heterogeneity in lung cancer. Turning to the study itself: Alpha-chain sequences were consistently detected less often than beta-chain sequences.

This clonotype was seen ten or more times. Sample time point: sample taken at primary tumor resection. 72 TRACERx patients with early, untreated non-small cell lung cancer donated samples. Extraction of whole RNA from tumor, nontumor lung or frozen PBMC preceded unsorted sequencing. Individually, TCR cDNA molecules were each labelled with a unique molecular identifier. Using its own MiXCR run on the 5' RACE reads, TCRdb lists one record per CDR3 protein. The sample lists 20,000 to 25,000 distinct CDR3 sequences, about 3% occurring once. This sequence was found in a female donor with early-stage non-small cell lung cancer. The sample here was PBMCs, taken at surgery.

CDR3 sequence: CASSATRGGETQYF. Here the CDR3 DNA reads TGTGCCAGCAGCGCGACGCGGGGGGGGGAGACCCAGTACTTC. The chain recombines TRBV6-5 with TRBJ2-5; 9 bases are a match to TRBD2. The ends lost 6 bases at V and 5 bases at J; junction bases unmatched: 7. The germline gives CDR1 MNHEY, CDR2 SVGAGI. The length of the CDR3 is 14 residues.